Listed below are T cell receptor beta chains from one sample, sequenced in a study of early T cells in non-severe SARS-CoV-2 infection. TCRdb analysed the 5' RACE reads with MiXCR anew, one entry per CDR3 protein. Of about 48,000 distinct CDR3 sequences in the sample, 7% to 9% were seen once. The sequenced sample consisted of whole blood. Receptors originate from an adult who was a healthcare worker with PCR-confirmed SARS-CoV-2 infection or an uninfected control (not recorded which). The CDR3 runs from the conserved cysteine through the conserved F or W. D genes are given only for firm matches. A row's size may be missing; if present it is once, few, many or a size class.

abundance: many; d_gene: -; j_gene: TRBJ2-1; v_gene: TRBV12-3/TRBV12-4; CDR3aa: CASSSRSSYNEQFF; CDR3nt: TGTGCCAGCAGTAGCAGGAGCTCCTACAATGAGCAGTTCTTC
abundance: few; d_gene: -; j_gene: TRBJ2-2; v_gene: TRBV11-2; CDR3aa: CASSLVPGTGELFF; CDR3nt: TGTGCCAGCAGCTTAGTTCCGGGGACCGGGGAGCTGTTTTTT
abundance: few; d_gene: -; j_gene: TRBJ1-1; v_gene: TRBV28; CDR3aa: CASKIGGTEAFF; CDR3nt: TGTGCCAGCAAGATAGGGGGGACTGAAGCTTTCTTT
abundance: once; d_gene: -; j_gene: TRBJ1-2; v_gene: TRBV10-3; CDR3aa: CAISETGRITLYGYTF; CDR3nt: TGTGCCATCAGTGAGACAGGCCGTATTACCCTCTATGGCTACACCTTC
abundance: many; d_gene: -; j_gene: TRBJ1-1; v_gene: TRBV12-3/TRBV12-4; CDR3aa: CASSPHSRQWEAFF; CDR3nt: TGTGCCAGCAGTCCCCACTCCCGCCAGTGGGAAGCTTTCTTT
abundance: many; d_gene: TRBD1; j_gene: TRBJ1-6; v_gene: TRBV25-1; CDR3aa: CASTPDRGLNSPLHF; CDR3nt: TGTGCCAGCACCCCTGACAGGGGGCTAAATTCACCCCTCCACTTT
abundance: many; d_gene: TRBD1; j_gene: TRBJ1-1; v_gene: TRBV6-2/TRBV6-3; CDR3aa: CASTTLDSGGSEAFF; CDR3nt: TGTGCCAGCACAACCTTGGACTCAGGGGGCTCTGAAGCTTTCTTT
abundance: many; d_gene: TRBD1; j_gene: TRBJ1-6; v_gene: TRBV28; CDR3aa: CASRRTGQYNSPLHF; CDR3nt: TGTGCCAGCCGGAGAACGGGACAGTATAATTCACCCCTCCACTTT
abundance: many; d_gene: -; j_gene: TRBJ1-1; v_gene: TRBV28; CDR3aa: CASSFALRVAFF; CDR3nt: TGTGCCAGCAGTTTCGCGCTCCGGGTAGCTTTCTTT
abundance: many; d_gene: -; j_gene: TRBJ1-2; v_gene: TRBV20-1; CDR3aa: CSARDSAGYGYTF; CDR3nt: TGCAGTGCTAGAGATTCGGCAGGGTATGGCTACACCTTC
abundance: many; d_gene: -; j_gene: TRBJ2-1; v_gene: TRBV10-1; CDR3aa: CASSEALVWGSYNEQFF; CDR3nt: TGCGCCAGCAGTGAGGCCCTAGTGTGGGGGTCCTACAATGAGCAGTTCTTC
abundance: once; d_gene: TRBD1; j_gene: TRBJ1-1; v_gene: TRBV6-5; CDR3aa: CASSYTGQGAPAFF; CDR3nt: TGTGCCAGCAGTTACACCGGCCAGGGGGCGCCAGCTTTCTTT
abundance: -; d_gene: -; j_gene: TRBJ1-1; v_gene: TRBV7-9; CDR3aa: CASSSVGTEAFF; CDR3nt: TGTGCCAGCAGCTCCGTGGGCACTGAAGCTTTCTTT
abundance: -; d_gene: TRBD1; j_gene: TRBJ1-5; v_gene: TRBV4-1; CDR3aa: CASSQTGATGPQHF; CDR3nt: TGCGCCAGCAGCCAGACAGGGGCTACTGGGCCCCAGCATTTT
abundance: many; d_gene: TRBD2; j_gene: TRBJ2-7; v_gene: TRBV12-3/TRBV12-4; CDR3aa: CASRDSSGPYEQYF; CDR3nt: TGTGCCAGCAGGGACTCTAGCGGTCCCTACGAGCAGTACTTC
abundance: -; d_gene: -; j_gene: TRBJ2-7; v_gene: TRBV4-1; CDR3aa: CTSSQAFTGSYEQYF; CDR3nt: TGCACCAGCAGCCAAGCCTTTACTGGATCCTACGAGCAGTACTTC